This T cell receptor beta chain comes out of a study of T-cell reconstitution after alpha-beta-depleted transplantation in children. This clonotype occurred many times. TCRbeta library preparation incorporated unique molecular identifiers. TCRdb reprocessed the PCR reads via MiXCR and lists one record per CDR3 protein. Of hundreds of thousands of distinct CDR3 sequences in the sample, over 9% are singletons; the top ten hold around 7.5%. The CDR3 sequence is 16 residues long. Germline V CDR1 and CDR2: MNHEY, SVGEGT. J lost 5 bases, V lost 0 bases, and 6 bases had no gene match. The rearrangement links TRBV6-2 or TRBV6-3 to TRBJ2-5; 10 bases are shared with TRBD2. Specimen: PBMCs, collected before TCRalphabeta/CD19-depleted stem cell transplant. This clonotype originated in a boy under three years old with acute myeloid leukemia, due to receive a stem cell transplant. The CDR3 sequence: CASSYSEREGRETQYF. CDR3 coding DNA: TGTGCCAGCAGTTACTCGGAGCGGGAGGGCCGGGAGACCCAGTACTTC.